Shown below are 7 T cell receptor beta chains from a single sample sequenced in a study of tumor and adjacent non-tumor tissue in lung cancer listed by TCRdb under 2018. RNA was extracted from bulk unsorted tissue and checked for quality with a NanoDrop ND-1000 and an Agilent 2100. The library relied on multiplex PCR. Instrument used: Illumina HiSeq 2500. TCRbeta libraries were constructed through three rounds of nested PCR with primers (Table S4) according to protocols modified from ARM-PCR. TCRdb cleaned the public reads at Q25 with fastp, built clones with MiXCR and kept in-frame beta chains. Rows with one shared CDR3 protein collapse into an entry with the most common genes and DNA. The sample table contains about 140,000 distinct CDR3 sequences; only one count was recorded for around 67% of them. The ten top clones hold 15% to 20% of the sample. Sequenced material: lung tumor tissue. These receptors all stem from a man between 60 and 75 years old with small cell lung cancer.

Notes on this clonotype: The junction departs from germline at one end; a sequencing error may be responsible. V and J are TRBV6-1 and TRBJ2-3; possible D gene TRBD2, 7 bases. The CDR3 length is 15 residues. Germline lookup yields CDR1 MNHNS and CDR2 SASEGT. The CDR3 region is CSSSEGGYSTDAQNF. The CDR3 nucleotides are TGTTCCAGCAGCGAGGGGGGGTATAGCACAGATGCGCAGAATTTT.

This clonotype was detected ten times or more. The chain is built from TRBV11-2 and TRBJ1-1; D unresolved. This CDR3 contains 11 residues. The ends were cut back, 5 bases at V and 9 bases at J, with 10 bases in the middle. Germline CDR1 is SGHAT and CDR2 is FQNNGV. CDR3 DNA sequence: TGTGCCAGCAGCGTATCCAGGCAAGCTTTCTTT. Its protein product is CASSVSRQAFF.

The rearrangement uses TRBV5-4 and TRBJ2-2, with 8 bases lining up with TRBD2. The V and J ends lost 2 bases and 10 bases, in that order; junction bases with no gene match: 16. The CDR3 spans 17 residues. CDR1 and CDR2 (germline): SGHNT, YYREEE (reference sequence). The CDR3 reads CASSFGGKSGSYVELFF. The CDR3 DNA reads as TGTGCCAGCAGCTTTGGAGGGAAGAGCGGGAGCTATGTGGAGCTGTTTTTT.

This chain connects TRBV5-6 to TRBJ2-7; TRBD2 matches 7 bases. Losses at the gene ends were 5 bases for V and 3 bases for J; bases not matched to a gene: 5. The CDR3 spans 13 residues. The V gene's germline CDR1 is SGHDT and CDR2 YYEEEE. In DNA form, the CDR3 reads TGTGCCAGCAGTGCGGGAGCGGACTACGAGCAGTACTTC. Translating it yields CASSAGADYEQYF.

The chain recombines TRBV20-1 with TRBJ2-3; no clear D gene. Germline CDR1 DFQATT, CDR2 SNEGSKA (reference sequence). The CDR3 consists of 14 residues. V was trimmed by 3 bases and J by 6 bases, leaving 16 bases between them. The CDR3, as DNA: TGCAGTGCTAGCCCCTCGCCAAGCAAGGATACGCAGTATTTT. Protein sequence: CSASPSPSKDTQYF.

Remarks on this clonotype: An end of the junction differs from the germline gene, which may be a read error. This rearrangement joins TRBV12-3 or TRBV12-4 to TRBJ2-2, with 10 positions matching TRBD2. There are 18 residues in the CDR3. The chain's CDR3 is CASCLEVSLAGNIGELFF. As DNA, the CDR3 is TGTGCCAGCTGTTTAGAGGTGTCACTAGCGGGGAACATCGGGGAGCTGTTTTTT.

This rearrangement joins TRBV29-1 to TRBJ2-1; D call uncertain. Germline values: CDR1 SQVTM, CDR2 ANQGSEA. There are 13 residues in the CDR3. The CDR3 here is CCDSCTLYNEQFF. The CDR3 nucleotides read TGCTGCGACTCTTGCACCCTCTACAATGAGCAGTTCTTC.